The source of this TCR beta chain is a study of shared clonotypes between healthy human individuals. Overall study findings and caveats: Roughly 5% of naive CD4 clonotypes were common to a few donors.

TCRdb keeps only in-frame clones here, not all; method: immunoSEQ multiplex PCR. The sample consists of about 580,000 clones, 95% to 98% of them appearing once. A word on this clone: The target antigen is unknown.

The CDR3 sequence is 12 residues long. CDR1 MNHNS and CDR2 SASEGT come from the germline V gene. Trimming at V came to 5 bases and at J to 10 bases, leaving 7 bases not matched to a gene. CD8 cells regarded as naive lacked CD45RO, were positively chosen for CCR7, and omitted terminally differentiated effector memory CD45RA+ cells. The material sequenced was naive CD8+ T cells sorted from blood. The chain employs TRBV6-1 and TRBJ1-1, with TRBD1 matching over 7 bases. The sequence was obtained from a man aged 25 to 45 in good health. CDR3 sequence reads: CASSQDRTLAFF. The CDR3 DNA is TGTGCCAGCAGTCAGGACAGGACGTTAGCTTTCTTT.